Listed below are T cell receptor beta chains from one sample, sequenced in a study of spatial heterogeneity in lung cancer. One entry per CDR3 protein, called by TCRdb with MiXCR from the 5' RACE reads. The sample contains roughly 80,000 distinct CDR3 sequences, 8% of which appear only once. The starting material was PBMCs, obtained at surgery. Source of these receptors: a male donor with early-stage non-small cell lung cancer. Each CDR3 is given with its conserved first and last residue. The D gene is left open where the match is weak. Rows give clone size only sometimes, using once, few, many, or a class for an expanded clone.

V	J	D	size	DNA	CDR3
TRBV10-3	TRBJ2-7	TRBD2	many	TGTGCCATCAGTGACGGCGGGAGGGGTGGCGAGCAGTACTTC	CAISDGGRGGEQYF
TRBV5-1	TRBJ1-1	-	many	TGCGCCAGCAGCTTGGGGATGGCGATGAACACTGAAGCTTTCTTT	CASSLGMAMNTEAFF
TRBV28	TRBJ1-1	TRBD1	many	TGTGCCAGCAGCATCATGACAGGGGTCACTGAAGCTTTCTTT	CASSIMTGVTEAFF
TRBV15	TRBJ2-3	-	few	TGTGCCACCAGTAATACAGATACGCAGTATTTT	CATSNTDTQYF
TRBV6-1	TRBJ2-6	-	few	TGTGCCAGCAGTGAAGGGGTGACAGGTCCCCTCCTGACTTTC	CASSEGVTGPLLTF
TRBV5-4	TRBJ1-1	-	once	TGTGCCAGCAGCTTGGCTCTTCGGGGCCGGGGAAACACTGAAGCTTTCTTT	CASSLALRGRGNTEAFF
TRBV7-7	TRBJ2-2	-	-	TGTGCTAGCAGCCCGACTCTTTCGTCCGGGGAGCTGTTTTTT	CASSPTLSSGELFF
TRBV9	TRBJ2-3	-	few	TGTGCCAGCAGCGTACTCCCCAGCACAGATACGCAGTATTTT	CASSVLPSTDTQYF
TRBV5-6	TRBJ2-3	TRBD2	-	TGTGCCAGCAGCCCCGGAATAGCGGGAGAGGATACGCAGTATTTT	CASSPGIAGEDTQYF
TRBV2	TRBJ2-1	-	-	TGTGCCAGCATCCCGGGCGTCATCGACTACAATGAGCAGTTCTTC	CASIPGVIDYNEQFF
TRBV29-1	TRBJ2-2	-	many	TGCAGCGTAACAGGGAGTAGGAACACCGGGGAGCTGTTTTTT	CSVTGSRNTGELFF
TRBV25-1	TRBJ1-1	TRBD1	-	TGTGCCAGCACCCCGGGACAGGGGGAAGCTTTCTTT	CASTPGQGEAFF
TRBV23-1	TRBJ1-1	TRBD1	-	TGCGCCAGCAGTCAACCACAGGGGAGGGGCACTGAAGCTTTCTTT	CASSQPQGRGTEAFF
TRBV20-1	TRBJ2-3	TRBD1	-	TGCAGTACCCCTGGACAGGCACGGGGCACAGATACGCAGTATTTT	CSTPGQARGTDTQYF
TRBV6-5	TRBJ2-3	-	few	TGTGCCAGCAGTTACTTGGCAGCTAGCACAGATACGCAGTATTTT	CASSYLAASTDTQYF
TRBV5-1	TRBJ2-1	-	many	TGCGCCAGCAGCTTCGCGACGGGATCCTACAATGAGCAGTTCTTC	CASSFATGSYNEQFF
TRBV3-1	TRBJ2-7	-	few	TGTGCCAGCAGCCAAGATTTAATCGGCGAGCAGTACTTC	CASSQDLIGEQYF
TRBV5-1	TRBJ2-1	TRBD2	many	TGCGCCAGCAGCTTGCGGTGGCTAGCGGGAGGGAATGAGCAGTTCTTC	CASSLRWLAGGNEQFF
TRBV2	TRBJ2-5	-	few	TGTGCCAGCAGTCCGAATAGTGAGGAGACCCAGTACTTC	CASSPNSEETQYF
TRBV30	TRBJ2-4	-	-	TGTGCCTGGAGCCGTTCAGGGACCAAAAACATTCAGTACTTC	CAWSRSGTKNIQYF
TRBV25-1	TRBJ2-3	-	-	TGTGCCAGCAGTGCACAATTTACTAGCACAGATACGCAGTATTTT	CASSAQFTSTDTQYF
TRBV12-3/TRBV12-4	TRBJ2-3	-	few	TGTGCCAGCAGTTTAAGGTTCACAGATACGCAGTATTTT	CASSLRFTDTQYF
TRBV7-2	TRBJ2-3	TRBD2	-	TGTGCCAGCAAGAGACTAGCGGGAGTGTCAGGGGATACGCAGTATTTT	CASKRLAGVSGDTQYF
TRBV7-6	TRBJ2-5	-	few	TGTGCCAGCAGCTTAAGGGCCCCGTTAAGGCAGGGAAAAGAGACCCAGTACTTC	CASSLRAPLRQGKETQYF
TRBV29-1	TRBJ2-5	TRBD2	many	TGCAGCGTTGCTGGACTAGCGGGAGGGGAAGAGACCCAGTACTTC	CSVAGLAGGEETQYF
TRBV5-1	TRBJ1-2	-	many	TGCGCCAGCAGCTTCGACAGCTATGGCTACACCTTC	CASSFDSYGYTF
TRBV6-1	TRBJ2-7	-	many	TGTGCCAGCAGCCCCGTGAACGGGTACTACGAGCAGTACTTC	CASSPVNGYYEQYF
TRBV25-1	TRBJ1-5	-	-	TGTGCCAGCAGCCCGAAGCGGGGGGGTAGCAATCAGCCCCAGCATTTT	CASSPKRGGSNQPQHF
TRBV7-9	TRBJ1-5	-	many	TGTGCCAGCAGCGGACGGGATCAGCCCCAGCATTTT	CASSGRDQPQHF
TRBV24-1	TRBJ2-5	TRBD1	-	TGTGTCACCAGTGACTCGACAGGGATTTTGGGTTTGACGGAGACCCAGTACTTC	CVTSDSTGILGLTETQYF
TRBV2	TRBJ2-1	TRBD2	few	TGTGCCAGCAGTCCTTGGACTAGCAGTTACAATGAGCAGTTCTTC	CASSPWTSSYNEQFF
TRBV4-1	TRBJ2-1	-	-	TGCGCCAGCAGCCAAGACCTGCCGTCCTACAATGAGCAGTTCTTC	CASSQDLPSYNEQFF
TRBV19	TRBJ2-1	-	-	TGTGCCAGTAGTATTTTGGGGGAAGGTGAGCAGTTCTTC	CASSILGEGEQFF
TRBV6-2/TRBV6-3	TRBJ1-5	TRBD1	many	TGTGCCAGCAGTTCTTGGGACAGTAATCAGCCCCAGCATTTT	CASSSWDSNQPQHF